Detailed here is one T cell receptor (beta chain). Generated by immunoSEQ multiplex PCR, the TCRdb table keeps only in-frame clones and is missing some. The repertoire holds fewer than 110,000 clones, with roughly nine tenths as singletons. This sample stems from a study of blood T cell repertoires in COVID-19. The CDR3 totals 11 residues. The germline CDR1 and CDR2 sequences are LGHDT and YNNKEL (reference sequence). V lost 3 bases to trimming and J lost 13 bases, with 10 bases between them. The sequencing sample was made of peripheral blood. The V gene is TRBV3-1 (or the pseudogene TRBV3-2), the J gene TRBJ2-1, with D perhaps matching TRBD2 (5 bases). This sequence originates from a woman aged 55 to 70 with acute or convalescent COVID-19. The CDR3 coding sequence is TGTGCCAGCAGCCAGAAAGGGAGTCAGTTCTTC. Protein: CASSQKGSQFF.